This T cell receptor (beta chain) was identified in a study of blood T cell repertoires in COVID-19. Study-wide context: COVID-19 samples, acute and convalescent, were from the United States, Italy and Spain. Sources were T cells, B-cell-depleted T cells, or PBMCs; the material itself was cDNA or gDNA.

The authors' processing: Nucleated cell number was recorded as an estimate derived from reference gene primer amplification. Sequencing used immunoSEQ multiplex PCR; TCRdb keeps in-frame clones, though not all of them. The V and J calls and clone size were taken over from that table, and D and trimming were inferred from the DNA. The profile covers about 170,000 clones, with approximately 80% appearing a single time and approximately 8% taken by the ten largest. Seattle researchers signed up patients amid active infection and tracked them longitudinally. Trimming at V came to 6 bases and at J to 7 bases, leaving 10 bases not matched to a gene. CDR1 is LNHDA, CDR2 SQIVND, per germline (reference sequence). This CDR3 comprises 14 residues.

The sequence was collected from a woman older than 75 with COVID-19, enrolled during active disease. Sequencing input: peripheral blood. The chain recombines TRBV19 with TRBJ2-7; 9 bases fit TRBD1. The CDR3 nucleotides are TGTGCCAGTAGATCGGACAGGGGCCGAGTTGAGCAGTACTTC. Its protein is CASRSDRGRVEQYF.